This is a list of T cell receptor beta chains from one sample in a study of CD8 T cells in Susac syndrome. TCRdb reprocessed the immunoSEQ multiplex PCR reads via MiXCR and lists one record per CDR3 protein. This table has more than 85,000 distinct CDR3 sequences, roughly 94% appearing once. Specimen: CD4+ T cells from PBMCs. Receptors originate from a human donor with Susac syndrome. CDR3s include the opening cysteine and the closing phenylalanine or tryptophan. The D gene is left open where the match is weak. The size of a clone is reported for some rows only, either as once, few or many, or as a class for expanded clones.

cdr3_aa cdr3_nt j_call v_call clone_size d_call
CAWRGNSGGARTQYF TGTGCCTGGAGGGGGAATAGCGGGGGGGCACGTACGCAGTATTTT TRBJ2-3 TRBV30 once TRBD2
CAYFTGELFF TGTGCCTACTTTACCGGGGAGCTGTTTTTT TRBJ2-2 TRBV7-9 . .
CASSLDRVNTEAFF TGTGCCAGCAGCCTGGACAGGGTGAACACTGAAGCTTTCTTT TRBJ1-1 TRBV7-2 . TRBD1
CASSSSAETGNTIYF TGTGCCAGCAGTTCCTCAGCGGAGACTGGAAACACCATATATTTT TRBJ1-3 TRBV6-5 . .
CASSLRRRDQETQYF TGTGCCAGCAGCTTAAGGCGTAGGGACCAAGAGACCCAGTACTTC TRBJ2-5 TRBV7-9 once .
CASRGNLRTAEAFF TGTGCCAGCAGGGGGAATCTAAGGACGGCTGAAGCTTTCTTT TRBJ1-1 TRBV11-2 . .
CATSDPGTEAFF TGTGCCACCAGTGATCCGGGCACTGAAGCTTTCTTT TRBJ1-1 TRBV24-1 once .
CASSFGNEQFF TGTGCCAGCAGTTTTGGTAATGAGCAGTTCTTC TRBJ2-1 TRBV12-3/TRBV12-4 . .
CSASRVVTDTQYF TGCAGTGCATCCAGGGTTGTCACAGATACGCAGTATTTT TRBJ2-3 TRBV20-1 . .
CASSQDPGDQETQYF TGTGCCAGCAGCCAAGATCCAGGGGATCAAGAGACCCAGTACTTC TRBJ2-5 TRBV4-2 . .
CASSVVRTPRRTEAFF TGTGCCAGCAGCGTAGTAAGGACACCCAGGCGGACTGAAGCTTTCTTT TRBJ1-1 TRBV9 . .
CASGASGGNEQFF TGTGCCAGCGGGGCTAGCGGGGGGAATGAGCAGTTCTTC TRBJ2-1 TRBV18 . TRBD2
CASRGGGLSYEQYF TGTGCCAGCAGGGGCGGGGGGTTGTCCTACGAGCAGTACTTC TRBJ2-7 TRBV6-5 . TRBD2
CASSPTGPTEAFF TGTGCCAGCAGCCCGACAGGGCCCACTGAAGCTTTCTTT TRBJ1-1 TRBV28 . TRBD1
CSARETGIRYEQYF TGCAGTGCTAGAGAGACAGGTATTCGCTACGAGCAGTACTTC TRBJ2-7 TRBV20-1 . .
CASSESYSEAFF TGTGCCAGCAGTGAATCGTATAGTGAAGCTTTCTTT TRBJ1-1 TRBV25-1 . .
CASGREPEKLFF TGTGCCAGCGGTAGGGAGCCGGAAAAACTGTTTTTT TRBJ1-4 TRBV7-6 . .
CSARDRQGLVDTQYF TGCAGTGCTAGAGATCGACAGGGGCTGGTGGATACGCAGTATTTT TRBJ2-3 TRBV20-1 . TRBD1
CSVRQRAEKRETQYF TGCAGCGTTCGCCAAAGGGCCGAGAAAAGAGAGACCCAGTACTTC TRBJ2-5 TRBV29-1 . .
CASQGDEQFF TGTGCCAGCCAGGGTGATGAGCAGTTCTTC TRBJ2-1 TRBV2 . .
CASSLEVGREQYF TGTGCCAGCAGCTTGGAAGTAGGGCGTGAGCAGTACTTC TRBJ2-7 TRBV5-6 . .
CASSLSADEKLFF TGTGCCAGCAGTTTATCAGCGGACGAAAAACTGTTTTTT TRBJ1-4 TRBV12-3/TRBV12-4 . .
CAWSLASGGETQYF TGTGCCTGGAGTCTGGCTAGCGGGGGAGAGACCCAGTACTTC TRBJ2-5 TRBV30 . TRBD2
CASSLRTGSGTEAFF TGCGCCAGCAGCCTGCGAACCGGGAGCGGGACTGAAGCTTTCTTT TRBJ1-1 TRBV5-1 . .
CSARGQGAGQPQHF TGCAGTGCTAGAGGACAGGGGGCCGGTCAGCCCCAGCATTTT TRBJ1-5 TRBV20-1 . TRBD1